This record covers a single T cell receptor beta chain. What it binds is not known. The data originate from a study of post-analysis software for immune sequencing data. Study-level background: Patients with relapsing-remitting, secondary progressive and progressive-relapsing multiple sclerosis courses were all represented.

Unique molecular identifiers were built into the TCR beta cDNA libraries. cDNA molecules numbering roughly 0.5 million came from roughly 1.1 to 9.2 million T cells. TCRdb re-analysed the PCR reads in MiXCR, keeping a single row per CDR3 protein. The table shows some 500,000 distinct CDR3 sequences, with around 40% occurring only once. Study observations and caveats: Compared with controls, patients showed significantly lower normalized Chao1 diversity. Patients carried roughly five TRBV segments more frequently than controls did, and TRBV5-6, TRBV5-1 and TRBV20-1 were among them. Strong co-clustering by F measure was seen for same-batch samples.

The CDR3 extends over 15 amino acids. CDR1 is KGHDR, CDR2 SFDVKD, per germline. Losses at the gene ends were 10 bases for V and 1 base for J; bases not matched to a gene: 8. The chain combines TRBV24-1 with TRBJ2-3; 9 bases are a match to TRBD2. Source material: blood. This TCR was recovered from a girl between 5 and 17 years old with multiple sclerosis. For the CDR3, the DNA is TGTGCCACGTTGTCGGCGGGAGGGTGCACAGATACGCAGTATTTT. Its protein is CATLSAGGCTDTQYF.